This T cell receptor beta chain was retrieved from a study of T-cell reconstitution after alpha-beta-depleted transplantation in children. This clonotype was picked up a small number of times. CDR1 KGHSH and CDR2 LQKENI come from the germline V gene. This CDR3 has 16 residues. J gave up 0 bases and V 3 bases, and 4 bases lay outside the gene matches. Library preparation (for TCRbeta) was performed with unique molecular identifiers. TCRdb re-derived calls from the PCR reads in MiXCR, one entry per CDR3 protein. The sample carries hundreds of thousands of distinct CDR3 sequences, 13% recorded once. Here the sequenced sample was PBMCs, mostly from graft donor cells, taken 360 days after TCRalphabeta/CD19-depleted stem cell transplant. This rearrangement joins TRBV18 to TRBJ2-1; 8 bases fit TRBD2. This receptor was obtained from a male patient aged 10 to 17 who had a stem cell transplant for acute myeloid leukemia, so the T cells may come from the graft donor. Written as DNA, the CDR3 is TGTGCCAGCTCACCGACTAGCGAGAGCTCCTACAATGAGCAGTTCTTC. This translates into CASSPTSESSYNEQFF. Full variable domain (missing parts from reference TRBV18 and TRBJ2-1): NAGVMQNPRHLVRRRGQEARLRCSPMKGHSHVYWYRQLPEEGLKFMVYLQKENIIDESGMPKERFSAEFPKEGPSILRIQQVVRGDSAAYFCASSPTSESSYNEQFFGPGTRLTVL.